A selection of T cell receptor beta chains follows, all from one sample in a study of shared clonotypes between healthy human individuals. Using immunoSEQ multiplex PCR, the repertoire was profiled, and TCRdb retains in-frame clones only, with some absent. The data hold more than 1 million clones, with 70% to 80% observed a single time. The sample consisted of memory CD4+ T cells from PBMCs. All receptors come from a man younger than 35 in good health. Some clones in this sample may be carry-over from other donors' samples. Each CDR3 is given with its conserved first and last residue. The D gene is left open where the match is weak. Some rows mark clone size as missing; the rest say once, few, many or name a class of expanded clone.

J gene	D gene	V gene	clone size	CDR3 protein	CDR3 DNA
TRBJ2-6	.	TRBV5-1	.	CASSPDTSGANVLTF	TGCGCCAGCAGCCCGGACACCTCTGGGGCCAACGTCCTGACTTTC
TRBJ2-3	TRBD2	TRBV7-3	once	CASSPRAPRTYETSTGTQYF	TGTGCCAGCAGCCCCCGAGCCCCACGGACGTACGAGACTAGCACAGGTACGCAGTATTTT
TRBJ2-7	.	TRBV29-1	.	CSVEKSGLSEQYF	TGCAGCGTTGAAAAATCGGGGTTATCGGAGCAGTACTTC
TRBJ1-1	.	TRBV5-1	.	CASSLWTEAEAFF	TGCGCCAGCAGCTTGTGGACAGAGGCTGAAGCTTTCTTT
TRBJ2-3	TRBD1	TRBV5-5	.	CASSTRTGKTDTQYF	TGTGCCAGCAGCACCCGGACAGGGAAGACAGATACGCAGTATTTT
TRBJ2-5	TRBD1	TRBV7-8	.	CASSTRQGLQETQYF	TGTGCCAGCAGCACAAGACAGGGGCTACAAGAGACCCAGTACTTC
TRBJ1-1	.	TRBV6-6	.	CASSGRQNTEAFF	TGTGCCAGCAGTGGACGGCAGAACACTGAAGCTTTCTTT
TRBJ2-5	.	TRBV11-3	.	CASSFRTQETQYF	TGTGCCAGCAGCTTTCGGACCCAAGAGACCCAGTACTTC
TRBJ2-1	.	TRBV12-5	.	CASALGLAPDNEQFF	TGTGCTAGTGCCCTGGGACTTGCCCCTGACAATGAGCAGTTCTTC
TRBJ2-2	TRBD2	TRBV5-1	.	CASSLVGLAGVSGELFF	TGCGCCAGCAGCTTGGTGGGATTAGCGGGAGTATCCGGGGAGCTGTTTTTT
TRBJ1-3	.	TRBV6-5	.	CASIGTPGNTIYF	TGTGCCAGCATCGGGACGCCCGGAAACACCATATATTTT
TRBJ1-5	.	TRBV19	.	CASKSSSGIRAHQPQHF	TGTGCCAGTAAATCGTCATCCGGGATTAGGGCCCATCAGCCCCAGCATTTT
TRBJ2-7	.	TRBV6-5	.	CASSYSSQGGSYEQYF	TGTGCCAGCAGTTACTCGAGTCAGGGGGGCTCCTACGAGCAGTACTTC
TRBJ1-1	.	TRBV30	few	CAWSAGTGTEAFF	TGTGCCTGGAGCGCCGGGACTGGCACTGAAGCTTTCTTT
TRBJ2-7	TRBD1	TRBV7-9	.	CASSPQTGVNYEQYF	TGTGCCAGCAGCCCCCAGACAGGGGTTAACTACGAGCAGTACTTC
TRBJ1-2	.	TRBV19	.	CASSIRMRGYTF	TGTGCCAGTAGTATCCGGATGAGGGGCTACACCTTC
TRBJ2-7	TRBD2	TRBV4-1	.	CASSQDVWLAGGSEQYF	TGCGCCAGCAGCCAAGATGTCTGGCTAGCGGGAGGAAGTGAGCAGTACTTC
TRBJ1-5	.	TRBV6-6	.	CASSYQHHPRGQPQHF	TGTGCCAGCAGTTACCAACACCATCCCAGGGGTCAGCCCCAGCATTTT
TRBJ1-2	.	TRBV7-9	.	CASSRWGRDGYTF	TGTGCCAGCAGCCGGTGGGGAAGGGATGGCTACACCTTC
TRBJ2-7	TRBD1	TRBV4-1	.	CASSPSRPGTGSYEQYF	TGCGCCAGCAGCCCCTCCCGACCCGGGACAGGGTCCTACGAGCAGTACTTC
TRBJ2-1	TRBD1	TRBV7-2	.	CASSLLGQGYNEQFF	TGTGCCAGCAGCTTATTGGGACAGGGGTACAATGAGCAGTTCTTC
TRBJ2-1	.	TRBV28	.	CASMSGDNNEQFF	TGTGCCAGCATGTCAGGGGATAACAATGAGCAGTTCTTC
TRBJ2-7	TRBD2	TRBV7-9	.	CASSLGGRVAHEQYF	TGTGCCAGCAGCTTAGGCGGGAGAGTTGCGCACGAGCAGTACTTC
TRBJ2-1	.	TRBV5-1	.	CASSDRDGDNEQFF	TGCGCCAGCAGCGACCGGGACGGAGACAATGAGCAGTTCTTC
TRBJ2-5	TRBD1	TRBV27	.	CASSLFGTGPETQYF	TGTGCCAGCAGTTTATTCGGGACAGGGCCAGAGACCCAGTACTTC
TRBJ1-5	.	TRBV2	few	CASSRDANQPQHF	TGTGCCAGCAGCCGGGACGCAAATCAGCCCCAGCATTTT
TRBJ2-7	TRBD2	TRBV15	.	CATSRTLAGGYEQYF	TGTGCCACCAGCAGAACCTTAGCGGGAGGCTACGAGCAGTACTTC
TRBJ2-7	.	TRBV18	.	CASSPLSSYEQYF	TGTGCCAGCTCACCACTGAGCTCCTACGAGCAGTACTTC
TRBJ2-1	TRBD2	TRBV7-3	.	CASSLSREAYNEQFF	TGTGCCAGCAGCTTATCACGGGAGGCCTACAATGAGCAGTTCTTC
TRBJ2-2	.	TRBV5-1	.	CASSLEGVRSGELFF	TGCGCCAGCAGCTTGGAAGGGGTTCGTTCCGGGGAGCTGTTTTTT
TRBJ2-7	TRBD1	TRBV15	once	CATSPGGDRAFYEQYF	TGTGCCACCAGCCCAGGGGGGGACAGGGCCTTCTACGAGCAGTACTTC
TRBJ2-2	.	TRBV28	.	CASSFPSTLGLNTGELFF	TGTGCCAGCAGTTTCCCCAGCACCCTCGGACTGAACACCGGGGAGCTGTTTTTT
TRBJ2-1	TRBD2	TRBV18	.	CASSKAGGQDEQFF	TGTGCCAGCTCAAAAGCGGGAGGGCAGGATGAGCAGTTCTTC
TRBJ2-2	TRBD2	TRBV2	.	CASSKRRRAGGPGTGELFF	TGTGCCAGCAGTAAAAGACGGCGCGCGGGAGGGCCGGGCACCGGGGAGCTGTTTTTT
TRBJ2-7	.	TRBV11-3	.	CASSLGGRQDEQYF	TGTGCCAGCAGCTTAGGCGGGCGCCAGGACGAGCAGTACTTC
TRBJ1-2	TRBD1	TRBV18	.	CASSPPTGLGYTF	TGTGCCAGCTCACCACCGACAGGGCTCGGCTACACCTTC
TRBJ1-1	.	TRBV20-1	.	CSASVKEAFF	TGCAGTGCTAGTGTAAAGGAAGCTTTCTTT
TRBJ2-3	.	TRBV5-1	.	CASSLPSGDTDTQYF	TGCGCCAGCAGCTTGCCCAGCGGAGACACAGATACGCAGTATTTT
TRBJ2-3	.	TRBV11-1	.	CASSLGQGLLTDTQYF	TGTGCCAGCAGCTTAGGGCAGGGTCTCCTAACAGATACGCAGTATTTT
TRBJ2-3	.	TRBV14	few	CASSSWPSTDTQYF	TGTGCCAGCAGCTCCTGGCCTAGCACAGATACGCAGTATTTT
TRBJ2-7	TRBD2	TRBV10-3	.	CAISEILAGANEQYF	TGTGCCATCAGTGAGATCCTAGCGGGAGCCAACGAGCAGTACTTC
TRBJ1-1	.	TRBV10-3	.	CAAGIQGLTEAFF	TGTGCCGCCGGTATACAGGGCCTCACTGAAGCTTTCTTT
TRBJ1-4	.	TRBV18	few	CASSPRGGANIGEKLFF	TGTGCCAGCTCACCAAGGGGGGGCGCGAACATCGGTGAAAAACTGTTTTTT
TRBJ1-2	.	TRBV12-5	.	CASGLVLGGRVRGYTF	TGTGCTAGTGGTTTGGTACTAGGTGGGAGGGTCCGCGGCTACACCTTC
TRBJ1-1	TRBD1	TRBV14	.	CASSGRTGPGTEAFF	TGTGCCAGCAGCGGGAGGACAGGCCCGGGCACTGAAGCTTTCTTT
TRBJ2-7	.	TRBV5-1	.	CASSLAPAGNSYEQYF	TGCGCCAGCAGCTTGGCCCCGGCAGGTAACTCCTACGAGCAGTACTTC
TRBJ2-5	.	TRBV7-9	.	CASSSERGFEETQYF	TGTGCCAGCAGCTCTGAAAGGGGGTTTGAGGAGACCCAGTACTTC
TRBJ2-1	.	TRBV11-2	few	CASSRVNEQFF	TGTGCCAGCAGCCGTGTCAATGAGCAGTTCTTC
TRBJ1-5	.	TRBV29-1	.	CSVEDQPGQPQHF	TGCAGCGTTGAAGATCAGCCGGGTCAGCCCCAGCATTTT